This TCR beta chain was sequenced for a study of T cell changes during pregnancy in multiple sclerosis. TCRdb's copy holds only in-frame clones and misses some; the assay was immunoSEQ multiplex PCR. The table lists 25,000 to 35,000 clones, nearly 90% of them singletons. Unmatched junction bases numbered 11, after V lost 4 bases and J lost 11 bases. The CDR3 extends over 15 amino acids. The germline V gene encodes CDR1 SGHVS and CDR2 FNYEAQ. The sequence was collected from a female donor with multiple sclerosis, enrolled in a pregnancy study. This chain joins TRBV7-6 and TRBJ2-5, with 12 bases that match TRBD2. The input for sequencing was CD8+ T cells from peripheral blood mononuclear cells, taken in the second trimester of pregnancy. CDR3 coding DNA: TGTGCCAGCAGCTCTAGCGGGGGGGCGCTGGGGGAGCAGTACTTC. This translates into CASSSSGGALGEQYF.